The following is a T cell receptor (beta chain) sequence with its context. Its antigen is not identified. TCRdb re-derived calls from the RT-PCR reads in MiXCR, one entry per CDR3 protein. The sample has approximately 700,000 distinct CDR3 sequences; approximately 15% are singletons. The entry originates in a study of response to subunit inactivated influenza vaccine. The study's findings and limits: Every seasonal influenza vaccination brings in few new T cells, the authors suggested.

The CDR3 is 15 residues long. Germline values: CDR1 SGHDT, CDR2 YYEEEE. V lost 0 bases, J lost 0 bases, and 7 bases lay in between. This sample comprised PBMCs from blood, obtained less than 15 days before vaccination. The J gene is TRBJ1-5, the V gene TRBV5-6, with unresolved D. This receptor was identified in a man in his fifties or sixties who received an inactivated influenza vaccine. CDR3 protein: CASSLGFGSNQPQHF. The CDR3 region has the DNA TGTGCCAGCAGCTTGGGGTTCGGTAGCAATCAGCCCCAGCATTTT.